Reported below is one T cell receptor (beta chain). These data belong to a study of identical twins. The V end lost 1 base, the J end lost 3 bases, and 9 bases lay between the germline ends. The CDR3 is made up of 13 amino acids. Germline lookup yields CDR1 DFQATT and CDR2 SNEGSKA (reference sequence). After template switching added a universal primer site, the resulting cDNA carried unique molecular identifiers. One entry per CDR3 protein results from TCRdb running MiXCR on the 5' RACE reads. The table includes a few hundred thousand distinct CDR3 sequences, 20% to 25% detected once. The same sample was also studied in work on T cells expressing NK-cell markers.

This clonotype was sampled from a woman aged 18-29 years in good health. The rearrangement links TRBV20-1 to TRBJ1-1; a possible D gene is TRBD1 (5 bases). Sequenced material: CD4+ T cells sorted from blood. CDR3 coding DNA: TGCAGTGCTAGAGGCGGAGGGGACACTGAAGCTTTCTTT. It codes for CSARGGGDTEAFF.